These T cell receptor beta chains were read from a single sample in a study of cytomegalovirus exposure and HLA in healthy donors. Only in-frame clones appear in the TCRdb table, and some are missing; sequencing was by immunoSEQ multiplex PCR. The data hold 100,000 or so clones, with roughly 70% observed a single time. Sequences were obtained from PBMCs. Receptor source: a man aged 40-49 years in good health and CMV-seronegative. CDR3s include the opening cysteine and the closing phenylalanine or tryptophan. D genes are given only for firm matches. A clone size is listed for some rows: how often the clone was seen (once, few, many), or a class if it is expanded.

d_call j_call v_call clone_size cdr3_aa cdr3_nt
TRBD1 TRBJ2-7 TRBV7-8 NA CASSKQGATREQYF TGTGCCAGCAGCAAACAGGGGGCTACTAGGGAGCAGTACTTC
TRBD2 TRBJ2-1 TRBV27 NA CASSLAGGRYNEQFF TGTGCCAGCAGTCTAGCGGGAGGGCGCTACAATGAGCAGTTCTTC
TRBD1 TRBJ1-2 TRBV18 NA CASSPRGQSNYGYTF TGTGCCAGCTCACCGCGGGGACAGAGTAATTATGGCTACACCTTC
TRBD2 TRBJ2-5 TRBV5-6 NA CASSSPAGGGGETQYF TGTGCCAGCAGCTCCCCAGCGGGAGGGGGGGGAGAGACCCAGTACTTC
TRBD1 TRBJ1-1 TRBV27 NA CASSLRQGGTEAFF TGTGCCAGCAGTTTACGACAGGGTGGCACTGAAGCTTTCTTT
NA TRBJ2-6 TRBV25-1 NA CASSSTGTNVLTF TGTGCCAGCAGTTCGACCGGGACCAACGTCCTGACTTTC
NA TRBJ2-7 TRBV28 NA CASITTTGSYEQYF TGTGCCAGTATTACTACGACAGGCTCCTACGAGCAGTACTTC
TRBD2 TRBJ2-4 TRBV13 NA CASSRGWEGAKNIQYF TGTGCCAGCAGCCGTGGTTGGGAGGGGGCCAAAAACATTCAGTACTTC
TRBD2 TRBJ2-7 TRBV10-2 NA CASSEYGTSGSYEQYF TGCGCCAGCAGTGAGTATGGGACTAGCGGATCCTACGAGCAGTACTTC
TRBD1 TRBJ2-7 TRBV19 few CASSIIDRASEQYF TGTGCCAGTAGTATAATCGACAGGGCGAGCGAGCAGTACTTC
TRBD1 TRBJ2-7 TRBV5-4 NA CASSPPGQEAYEQYF TGTGCCAGCAGCCCGCCGGGACAGGAAGCCTACGAGCAGTACTTC
TRBD2 TRBJ2-1 TRBV5-1 NA CASSLGGPSGIGGNEQFF TGCGCCAGCAGCTTGGGCGGCCCTAGCGGGATAGGGGGCAATGAGCAGTTCTTC
TRBD1 TRBJ1-2 TRBV5-1 NA CASSNGQGRANYGYTF TGCGCCAGCAGCAACGGACAGGGGCGAGCTAACTATGGCTACACCTTC
TRBD1 TRBJ1-4 TRBV5-1 few CASSLDSDRAPTGKLFF TGCGCCAGCAGCTTGGATTCGGACAGGGCCCCGACTGGAAAACTGTTTTTT
TRBD1 TRBJ1-1 TRBV29-1 NA CSAEGATGEAFF TGCAGCGCTGAGGGGGCAACAGGGGAAGCTTTCTTT
NA TRBJ2-4 TRBV5-1 NA CASSLGADIQYF TGCGCCAGCAGCTTGGGCGCGGACATTCAGTACTTC
NA TRBJ2-2 TRBV30 NA CAWTEIAPTGELFF TGTGCCTGGACGGAAATAGCCCCCACCGGGGAGCTGTTTTTT
TRBD2 TRBJ2-7 TRBV6-6 NA CASSSPASGGYEQYF TGTGCCAGCAGCTCACCCGCTAGCGGAGGTTACGAGCAGTACTTC
TRBD2 TRBJ2-7 TRBV27 NA CASSFRTSGSTYEQYF TGTGCCAGCAGTTTCCGGACTAGCGGGAGTACCTACGAGCAGTACTTC
TRBD2 TRBJ2-1 TRBV19 NA CASSIRTSGNNEQFF TGTGCCAGTAGTATCAGGACTAGCGGCAACAATGAGCAGTTCTTC
NA TRBJ2-3 TRBV7-9 NA CASSLREADTQYF TGTGCCAGCAGCCTTAGGGAGGCAGATACGCAGTATTTT
TRBD1 TRBJ2-1 TRBV11-2 NA CASSDRTGGINEQFF TGTGCCAGCAGCGATAGGACAGGGGGCATAAATGAGCAGTTCTTC
NA TRBJ1-4 TRBV27 NA CASSQVGGRTNEKLFF TGTGCCAGCAGCCAGGTGGGGGGGCGAACTAATGAAAAACTGTTTTTT
NA TRBJ2-1 TRBV2 NA CASRTDSRWNEQFF TGTGCCAGCAGAACTGATTCGCGGTGGAATGAGCAGTTCTTC
TRBD1 TRBJ2-2 TRBV5-1 NA CASSGTGGLAGELFF TGCGCCAGTTCCGGGACAGGGGGCCTCGCCGGGGAGCTGTTTTTT
TRBD1 TRBJ1-1 TRBV12-5 NA CASGPGGRGRTEAFF TGTGCTAGTGGTCCGGGGGGCAGGGGGCGTACTGAAGCTTTCTTT
TRBD2 TRBJ2-7 TRBV11-2 once CASSPVPLGGGLYEQYF TGTGCCAGCAGCCCAGTACCCCTCGGCGGGGGGCTCTACGAGCAGTACTTC
NA TRBJ2-3 TRBV4-1 NA CASSQSAGTQYF TGCGCCAGCAGCCAATCAGCAGGTACGCAGTATTTT
NA TRBJ1-2 TRBV5-6 NA CASSLARGRRVYGYTF TGTGCCAGCAGCTTGGCCCGGGGCAGGAGGGTCTATGGCTACACCTTC
NA TRBJ1-1 TRBV27 once CASSSYRGPNTEAFF TGTGCCAGCAGTTCTTATCGGGGTCCGAACACTGAAGCTTTCTTT
NA TRBJ2-3 TRBV6-5 NA CASSYPFPDRTDTQYF TGTGCCAGCAGTTACCCTTTCCCCGACAGAACAGATACGCAGTATTTT
NA TRBJ2-3 TRBV7-2 NA CASSLDGTGNTQYF TGTGCCAGCAGCTTAGATGGGACTGGGAATACGCAGTATTTT
TRBD1 TRBJ1-1 TRBV7-2 few CASSLRRDRNTEAFF TGTGCCAGCAGCTTAAGAAGGGACAGGAACACTGAAGCTTTCTTT
TRBD1 TRBJ2-7 TRBV2 NA CASTGGDSYEQYF TGTGCCAGCACAGGGGGCGACTCCTACGAGCAGTACTTC
TRBD1 TRBJ2-1 TRBV5-5 NA CASSPQGGEQFF TGTGCCAGCAGCCCTCAAGGGGGCGAGCAGTTCTTC
NA TRBJ2-7 TRBV11-3 once CASSLGRVSDYEQYF TGTGCCAGCAGCTTAGGACGAGTCAGCGACTACGAGCAGTACTTC
TRBD2 TRBJ2-7 TRBV29-1 few CSVRLAASSYEQYF TGCAGCGTCCGACTAGCGGCCAGCTCCTACGAGCAGTACTTC
NA TRBJ1-5 TRBV10-3 NA CAISETSPSNQPQHF TGTGCCATCAGTGAGACATCCCCCTCAAATCAGCCCCAGCATTTT
NA TRBJ2-7 TRBV12-2 NA CASRGSGLAGNLYEQYF TGTGCAAGTCGCGGGAGCGGCCTAGCGGGTAACCTCTACGAGCAGTACTTC